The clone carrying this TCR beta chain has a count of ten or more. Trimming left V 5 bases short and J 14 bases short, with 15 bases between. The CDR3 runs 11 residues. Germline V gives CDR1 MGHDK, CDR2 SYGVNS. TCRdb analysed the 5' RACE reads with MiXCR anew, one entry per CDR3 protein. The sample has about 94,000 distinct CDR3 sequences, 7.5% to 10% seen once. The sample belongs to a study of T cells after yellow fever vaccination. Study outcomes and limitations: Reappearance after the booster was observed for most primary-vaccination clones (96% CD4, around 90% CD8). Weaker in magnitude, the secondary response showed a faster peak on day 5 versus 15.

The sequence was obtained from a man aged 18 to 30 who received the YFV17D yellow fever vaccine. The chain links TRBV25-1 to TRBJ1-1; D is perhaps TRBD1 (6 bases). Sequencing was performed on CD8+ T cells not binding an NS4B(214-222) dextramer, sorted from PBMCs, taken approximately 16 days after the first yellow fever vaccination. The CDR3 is CASSLGTIEFF. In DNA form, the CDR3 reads TGTGCCAGCAGTTTGGGGACAATTGAATTCTTT.